A selection of T cell receptor beta chains follows, all from one sample in a study of blood T cell repertoires in COVID-19. The table came from immunoSEQ multiplex PCR; TCRdb's copy has only in-frame clones and leaves some out. The sample includes more than 300,000 clones, around 87% seen only once; the top ten take around 9.3%. Sequencing was done on a sample of peripheral blood. The receptor source for this set is a woman in her thirties with COVID-19, enrolled during active disease. CDR3s leave out the opening cysteine and the closing phenylalanine or tryptophan.

11	TRBV9	TRBJ1-2	ASSADGGGGYT
14	TRBV5-1	TRBJ1-6	ASSLDVGRLNSPLH
10	TRBV12-3/TRBV12-4	TRBJ2-1	ASTSEEGEQF
14	TRBV18	TRBJ1-1	ASSSHQSSGGVEAF
15	TRBV5-6	TRBJ2-1	ASSAIAGVLVHNEQF
12	TRBV19	TRBJ2-1	ASSIVGGRDEQF
14	TRBV27	TRBJ2-2	ASSLSPTMEGRELF
13	TRBV7-2	TRBJ2-3	ASSLQDAGGVTQY
13	TRBV11-1	TRBJ2-7	ASSPSGRAAGEQY
14	TRBV18	TRBJ2-1	ASSPRDRVIDNEQF
13	TRBV15	TRBJ1-1	ATSRDFRETTEAF
14	TRBV5-1	TRBJ2-7	ASSALGQSLPYEQY
12	TRBV5-1	TRBJ2-7	ASSWDRSSYEQY
13	TRBV5-5	TRBJ1-5	ASSRGMEGIQPQH